The 7 T cell receptor beta chains below all came from one sample that was sequenced in a study of blood T cell repertoires in COVID-19. TCRdb keeps only in-frame clones here, not all; method: immunoSEQ multiplex PCR. Among roughly 260,000 clones listed, roughly 85% were seen once. Specimen: peripheral blood. All receptors come from a woman younger than 35 with acute or convalescent COVID-19.

The V gene is TRBV9, the J gene TRBJ2-3, with 10 bases fitting TRBD2. Germline V gene sequence: CDR1 SGDLS, CDR2 YYNGEE. J gave up 2 bases and V 3 bases, and 3 bases lay outside the gene matches. The CDR3 totals 15 residues. The CDR3 DNA follows: TGTGCCAGCAGCGATAGCGGGAGGTACACAGATACGCAGTATTTT. This codes for CASSDSGRYTDTQYF.

The CDR3 loop reads CASSFTRSTDTQYF. CDR3 DNA: TGTGCCAGCAGTTTTACGAGAAGCACAGATACGCAGTATTTT. The genes are TRBV27 and TRBJ2-3; D is unclear. Deletions cut 3 bases from V and 0 bases from J, with 7 bases between. Germline CDR1 and CDR2: MNHEY and SMNVEV (reference sequence). The CDR3 covers 14 residues.

The CDR3 DNA reads TGTGCCAGCAAAACCCGGGACAGTAGTCAAGCTTTCTTT. Residues: CASKTRDSSQAFF. This rearrangement joins TRBV2 to TRBJ1-1; TRBD1 agrees at 7 bases. Germline trimming cut 7 bases from V and 9 bases from J; bases unmatched to any gene: 11. Germline V gene lookup returns CDR1 SNHLY and CDR2 FYNNEI. This CDR3 contains 13 residues.

Concerning this clone itself: The limits of the CDR3 on the DNA are not certain, so only TCRdb's listed CDR3 is given. The rearrangement links TRBV27 to TRBJ2-3; TRBD1 is the table's D call and was not checked against the DNA. The CDR3 is 13 amino acids in total, end residues counted. Germline assignment: CDR1 MNHEY and CDR2 SMNVEV (reference sequence). This chain's CDR3 is CASSLAQADTQYF.

The V gene is TRBV3-1 (or the pseudogene TRBV3-2), the J gene TRBJ1-6, with D perhaps matching TRBD1 (5 bases). Germline lookup yields CDR1 LGHDT and CDR2 YNNKEL (reference sequence). There are 17 residues in the CDR3. The V end lost 0 bases, the J end lost 3 bases, and 12 bases lay between the germline ends. CDR3 residues: CASSQDTEGRYNSPLHF. The DNA for the CDR3 is TGTGCCAGCAGCCAAGATACGGAGGGGCGCTATAATTCACCCCTCCACTTT.

This clone was detected once. This chain uses TRBV14 with TRBJ2-7; D may be TRBD2 (5 bases). Looked up from germline, CDR1 is SGHDN and CDR2 is FVKESK. CDR3 length: 15 residues. With 2 bases removed from V and 3 bases from J, the gap between germline ends came to 14 bases. The DNA of the CDR3 is TGTGCCAGCAGCCAAATACTCGGGAATTACTACGAGCAGTACTTC. Translated, it gives CASSQILGNYYEQYF.

The J gene is TRBJ2-1, the V gene TRBV4-2, with D possibly being TRBD2 (6 bases). CDR1 and CDR2 (germline): LGHNA, YNFKEQ. CDR3 length: 15 residues. The V gene lost 0 bases and the J gene lost 6 bases, with 12 bases spanning the gap. CDR3 region: CASSQDAGTSNEQFF. CDR3 DNA sequence: TGTGCCAGCAGCCAAGATGCCGGGACTTCCAATGAGCAGTTCTTC.